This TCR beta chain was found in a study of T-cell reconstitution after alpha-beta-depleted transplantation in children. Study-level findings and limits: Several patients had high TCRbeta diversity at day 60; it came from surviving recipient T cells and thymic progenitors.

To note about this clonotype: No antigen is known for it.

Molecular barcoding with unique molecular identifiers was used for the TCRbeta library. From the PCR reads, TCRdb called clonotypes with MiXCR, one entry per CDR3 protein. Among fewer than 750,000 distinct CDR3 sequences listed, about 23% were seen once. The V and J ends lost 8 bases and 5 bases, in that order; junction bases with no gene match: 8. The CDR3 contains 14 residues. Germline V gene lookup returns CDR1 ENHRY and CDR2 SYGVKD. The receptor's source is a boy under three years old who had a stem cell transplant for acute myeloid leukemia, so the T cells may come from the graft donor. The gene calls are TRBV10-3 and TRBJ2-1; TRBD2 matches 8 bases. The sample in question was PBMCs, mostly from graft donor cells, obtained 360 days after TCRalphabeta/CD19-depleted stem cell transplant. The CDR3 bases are TGTGCCATCGGGCCAAGCGGGGGACACAATGAGCAGTTCTTC. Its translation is CAIGPSGGHNEQFF.